This T cell receptor (beta chain) was retrieved from a study of breast tumors, draining lymph nodes, adjacent tissues. General study results and limits: Luminal-like breast cancer showed significantly higher tumor–nontumor repertoire similarity than basal-like. Tumors had less TCR diversity than lymph nodes, more than nontumor tissue. Data only fit, rather than demonstrated, lymph node origin of most tumor T cells. Findings are consistent with lymph node origin and intratumoral expansion of most tumor T cells.

The CDR3 extends over 15 amino acids. Unmatched junction bases numbered 7, after V lost 3 bases and J lost 3 bases. The V gene's germline CDR1 is DFQATT and CDR2 SNEGSKA (reference sequence). The lymph nodes were axillary draining lymph nodes from breast cancer patients. TCRdb fed the multiplex PCR reads into MiXCR, producing one record per CDR3 protein. In the table there are tens of thousands of distinct CDR3 sequences, roughly 30% of which are singletons. On this clonotype: Its specificity is unknown.

Sample: axillary lymph node tissue. The receptor was isolated from a female donor with breast cancer. Some clones in this sample may be carry-over from other donors' samples. V usage is TRBV20-1 and J usage is TRBJ2-5; 10 bases fit TRBD1. CDR3 nucleotides: TGCAGTGCTAGTGGGACAGGGGTTTCGGAAGAGACCCAGTACTTC. It yields the protein CSASGTGVSEETQYF.